The 10 T cell receptor beta chains given below trace back to one sample, sequenced in a study of blood T cell repertoires in COVID-19. The assay was immunoSEQ multiplex PCR, and TCRdb's table has in-frame clones only and misses some. Of under 350,000 clones in the sample, around 92% were seen once. The sequenced sample consisted of PBMCs or T cells enriched from blood (not recorded which). Receptors were obtained from a woman aged 60-70 years who had recovered from COVID-19.

This clone came up a few times. V usage is TRBV11-2 and J usage is TRBJ1-1; TRBD1 aligns across 9 bases. CDR1 and CDR2 (germline): SGHAT, FQNNGV. Unmatched junction bases numbered 14, after V lost 4 bases and J lost 2 bases. The CDR3 is 18 residues long. Written as DNA, the CDR3 is TGTGCCAGCAGCTACTCCTTTGATCTGGGACAGGGAAACACTGAAGCTTTCTTT. It yields the protein CASSYSFDLGQGNTEAFF.

The chain recombines TRBV6-5 with TRBJ2-7; 9 bases are a match to TRBD1. CDR1 and CDR2 (germline): MNHEY, SVGAGI. The CDR3 has 16 amino acids. J lost 0 bases, V lost 2 bases, and 5 bases had no gene match. The CDR3 loop reads CASSYHGTGSSYEQYF. The CDR3 nucleotides read TGTGCCAGCAGTTACCACGGGACAGGGAGCTCCTACGAGCAGTACTTC.

The chain recombines TRBV30 with TRBJ2-5, with D unresolved. The CDR3 is 12 residues long. V lost 3 bases and J lost 5, with 10 bases in between. Germline values: CDR1 GTSNPN, CDR2 SVGIG (reference sequence). The CDR3 here is CAWSPYRETQYF. DNA for the CDR3: TGTGCCTGGAGCCCATACCGGGAGACCCAGTACTTC. Together with reference TRBV30 and TRBJ2-5, the CDR3 gives the full variable domain: SQTIHQWPATLVQPVGSPLSLECTVEGTSNPNLYWYRQAAGRGLQLLFYSVGIGQISSEVPQNLSASRPQDRQFILSSKKLLLSDSGFYLCAWSPYRETQYFGPGTRLLVL.

The CDR3 protein is CAWSVQPNTGELFF. CDR3 sequence (DNA): TGTGCCTGGAGTGTACAGCCGAACACCGGGGAGCTGTTTTTT. The chain joins TRBV30 to TRBJ2-2, with unresolved D. This CDR3 has 14 amino acids. V was shortened by 0 bases and J by 0 bases, with 5 bases between the two germline ends. Germline-derived CDR1 and CDR2 are GTSNPN and SVGIG (reference sequence). Full variable domain (outside the CDR3, taken from reference TRBV30 and TRBJ2-2): SQTIHQWPATLVQPVGSPLSLECTVEGTSNPNLYWYRQAAGRGLQLLFYSVGIGQISSEVPQNLSASRPQDRQFILSSKKLLLSDSGFYLCAWSVQPNTGELFFGEGSRLTVL.

This sequence joins TRBV9 and TRBJ1-1, with 8 positions matching TRBD1. From germline, CDR1 is SGDLS and CDR2 YYNGEE. The CDR3 consists of 14 residues. Germline trimming cut 6 bases from V and 5 bases from J; bases unmatched to any gene: 9. In DNA form, the CDR3 reads TGTGCCAGCACGATCGACAGGGGTGGGACTGAAGCTTTCTTT. Protein: CASTIDRGGTEAFF.

The V gene is TRBV5-5, the J gene TRBJ1-1; D remains unclear. The V gene lost 2 bases and the J gene lost 6 bases, with 8 bases spanning the gap. The germline V gene encodes CDR1 SGHKS and CDR2 YYEKEE (reference sequence). The CDR3 runs 12 residues. In DNA form, the CDR3 reads TGTGCCAGCAGCTTTGGAGGTGCTGAAGCTTTCTTT. It codes for CASSFGGAEAFF.

The V gene is TRBV6-2 or TRBV6-3, the J gene TRBJ2-5; 7 bases agree with TRBD1. The trim removed 5 bases at V and 5 bases at J, leaving 14 bases unmatched. Germline V CDR1 and CDR2: MNHEY, SVGEGT. This CDR3 spans 16 amino acids. In nucleotides, the CDR3 is TGTGCCAGCAGTACGATAGACAGGGATCCGAGGGAGACCCAGTACTTC. This gives the protein CASSTIDRDPRETQYF.

This clone has a single count. This chain joins TRBV18 and TRBJ1-2, with 7 bases identical to TRBD1. V gave up 2 bases and J gave up 4 bases; unmatched junction bases: 7. CDR3 size: 15 residues. From germline, CDR1 is KGHSH and CDR2 LQKENI. The CDR3 spells CASSPTGTARYGYTF. The DNA of the CDR3 is TGTGCCAGCTCACCAACAGGGACAGCCCGCTATGGCTACACCTTC.

The chain carries TRBV7-9 and TRBJ2-3; D is unresolved. This CDR3 has 11 amino acids. The germline V gene has CDR1 SEHNR and CDR2 FQNEAQ (reference sequence). Trimming removed 11 bases from V and 6 bases from J, with 12 bases in between. CDR3 nucleotide sequence: TGTGCCTCCGGCAGCGTTGATACGCAGTATTTT. Its protein is CASGSVDTQYF.

The chain couples TRBV28 to TRBJ1-1; D not certain. Trimming cost V 5 bases and J 10 bases, with 14 bases left between them. CDR1 is MDHEN and CDR2 is SYDVKM in the germline V gene. CDR3 length: 12 amino acids. CDR3 amino acids: CASSLVRSGAFF. The CDR3, as DNA: TGTGCCAGCAGTCTGGTTAGGTCAGGAGCTTTCTTT.